These T cell receptor beta chains were read from a single sample in a study of T cells in Graves' hyperthyroidism and ophthalmopathy. One entry per CDR3 protein results from TCRdb running MiXCR on the multiplex PCR reads. Of approximately 640,000 distinct CDR3 sequences in the sample, just under 45% are singletons; the top ten hold under 8%. The sequencing input was peripheral blood or thyroid tissue (not recorded which). These receptors were obtained from an adult man with Graves' disease, either hyperthyroidism or ophthalmopathy (not recorded which). Each CDR3 is given with its conserved first and last residue. A D gene is named only where the DNA matches it firmly. Rows give clone size only sometimes, using once, few, many, or a class for an expanded clone.

d_call j_call clone_size v_call cdr3_length cdr3_aa cdr3_nt
TRBD1 TRBJ2-5 NA TRBV7-6 16 CASSNLQGESRETQYF TGTGCCAGCAGCAATCTTCAGGGGGAGTCGAGAGAGACCCAGTACTTC
TRBD1 TRBJ1-2 NA TRBV6-6 13 CASRGQGVIGYTF TGTGCCAGCAGAGGACAGGGGGTGATTGGCTACACCTTC
TRBD1 TRBJ1-6 once TRBV7-8 15 CASSSTGAPRSPLHF TGTGCCAGCAGCTCGACAGGGGCGCCGCGTTCACCCCTCCACTTT
TRBD1 TRBJ1-5 NA TRBV10-2 15 CASRGGTGYNQPQHF TGCGCCAGCAGGGGTGGGACAGGCTACAATCAGCCCCAGCATTTT
NA TRBJ2-3 NA TRBV25-1 15 CASSEEGLGADTQYF TGTGCCAGCAGTGAAGAGGGGCTAGGGGCAGATACGCAGTATTTT
NA TRBJ2-7 NA TRBV7-6 11 CASSESRGLYF TGTGCCAGCAGTGAGAGCAGGGGACTGTACTTC
NA TRBJ2-5 NA TRBV24-1 16 CATSDALKGIYQPQYF TGTGCCACCAGTGATGCTCTGAAGGGGATTTATCAGCCCCAGTACTTC
NA TRBJ1-3 few TRBV12-3/TRBV12-4 16 CASSLGGWGAGNTIYF TGTGCCAGCAGTTTAGGGGGATGGGGTGCAGGAAACACCATATATTTT
NA TRBJ1-1 NA TRBV24-1 14 CATSEGVVGTEAFF TGTGCCACCAGTGAAGGGGTCGTGGGCACTGAAGCTTTCTTT
TRBD1 TRBJ2-6 many TRBV24-1 16 CATSDYRGPGANVLTF TGTGCCACCAGTGATTACAGGGGGCCTGGGGCCAACGTCCTGACTTTC
NA TRBJ1-2 NA TRBV2 14 CASSTPGVNYGYTF TGTGCCAGCAGCACCCCAGGGGTTAACTATGGCTACACCTTC
NA TRBJ1-1 NA TRBV6-5 13 CASSLPQGSEAFF TGTGCCAGCAGTTTACCCCAGGGGTCTGAAGCTTTCTTT
TRBD1 TRBJ1-2 NA TRBV25-1 16 CASSWDEQGAIGGYTF TGTGCCAGCAGCTGGGACGAACAGGGGGCTATAGGCGGCTACACCTTC
NA TRBJ1-1 NA TRBV7-9 15 CASSQSGPVDTEAFF TGTGCCAGCAGCCAGTCGGGCCCGGTAGACACTGAAGCTTTCTTT
NA TRBJ1-5 NA TRBV20-1 14 CSASGPERDQPQHF TGCAGTGCTAGTGGGCCAGAGAGGGATCAGCCCCAGCATTTT
NA TRBJ1-6 NA TRBV19 14 CASSEVQGNSPLHF TGTGCCAGCAGTGAAGTACAGGGTAATTCACCCCTCCACTTT
NA TRBJ1-2 NA TRBV2 15 CASTKTGGRIYGYSF TGTGCCAGCACCAAAACGGGGGGGCGCATCTATGGCTACAGCTTC
TRBD1 TRBJ1-2 many TRBV12-3/TRBV12-4 15 CASSTSGTGVDGYTF TGTGCCAGCAGTACGTCCGGGACAGGGGTGGATGGCTACACCTTC
NA TRBJ1-2 NA TRBV9 14 CASSIRRGIYGYTF TGTGCCAGCAGCATTAGGAGGGGAATCTATGGCTACACCTTC
TRBD1 TRBJ1-2 many TRBV2 12 CASSQTGDGYTF TGTGCCAGCAGCCAGACAGGGGATGGCTACACCTTC
NA TRBJ1-2 NA TRBV2 12 CASNSPGYGYTF TGTGCCAGCAATTCTCCGGGATATGGCTACACCTTC
NA TRBJ2-2 many TRBV2 11 CASKWDGELFF TGTGCCAGCAAGTGGGACGGGGAGCTGTTTTTT
NA TRBJ1-4 many TRBV25-1 12 CASSTTNEKLFF TGTGCCAGCAGTACAACTAATGAAAAACTGTTTTTT
NA TRBJ1-4 NA TRBV7-2 16 CASSQDLPVASGKLFF TGTGCCAGCAGCCAAGATTTACCGGTCGCATCGGGTAAACTGTTTTTT
NA TRBJ2-2 many TRBV7-7 14 CASRSGTNTGELFF TGTGCTAGCAGATCCGGGACCAACACCGGGGAGCTGTTTTTT
TRBD1 TRBJ1-1 NA TRBV10-3 16 CASSLGWTGLNTEAFF TGTGCCAGCAGCTTAGGATGGACAGGGCTGAACACTGAAGCTTTCTTT
TRBD1 TRBJ1-2 NA TRBV6-6 15 CASSYLRTGGYGYTF TGTGCCAGCAGTTACCTGAGGACAGGGGGTTATGGCTACACCTTC
TRBD1 TRBJ1-3 NA TRBV5-1 17 CASSSWGGTATGNTIYF TGCGCCAGCAGCTCTTGGGGGGGGACAGCAACTGGAAACACCATATATTTT
NA TRBJ2-5 few TRBV6-1 15 CASRRDTPYQETQYF TGTGCCAGCAGGAGAGACACCCCGTACCAAGAGACCCAGTACTTC